One T cell receptor (beta chain) is described in this entry. This record belongs to a study of early stage breast cancer tumors. This CDR3 spans 14 amino acids. V lost 2 bases, J lost 8 bases, and 12 bases lay in between. CDR1 MNHEY and CDR2 SVGAGI come from the germline V gene. TCRdb keeps only in-frame clones here, not all; method: immunoSEQ multiplex PCR. Seen here are tens of thousands of clones, 65% to 80% observed once, and the top ten hold roughly 3.4%. The clonotype was recovered from a person aged 30 to 39 with breast cancer. The chain links TRBV6-5 to TRBJ2-2; a weak D match, TRBD2 (5 bases). Source material: blood. CDR3 amino acids: CASSYASRDGELFF. CDR3 DNA sequence: TGTGCCAGCAGTTACGCATCTCGGGATGGGGAGCTGTTTTTT.